This is a list of T cell receptor beta chains from one sample in a study of preoperative IRX-2 immunotherapy in early breast cancer. Only in-frame clones appear in the TCRdb table, and some are missing; sequencing was by immunoSEQ multiplex PCR. The sample lists some 22,000 clones; over 75% were seen once. The material sequenced was tumor tissue, taken after IRX-2 immunotherapy. Source of these receptors: a human donor with breast cancer. Each CDR3 is given with its conserved first and last residue. A D gene is named only where the DNA matches it firmly. Size tells how often a clone was seen (once, few, many) or the class of an expanded clone, and some rows leave it out.

j_gene | abundance | v_gene | d_gene | CDR3aa | CDR3nt
TRBJ2-1 | . | TRBV5-6 | . | CASSSQGSGEQFF | TGTGCCAGCAGCTCGCAGGGTTCTGGTGAGCAGTTCTTC
TRBJ2-2 | . | TRBV10-1 | TRBD2 | CASSELQGGKAGELFF | TGCGCCAGCAGTGAGTTGCAGGGAGGGAAAGCCGGGGAGCTGTTTTTT
TRBJ2-7 | . | TRBV28 | . | CASSQTRYEQYF | TGTGCCAGCAGTCAGACACGGTACGAGCAGTACTTC
TRBJ2-3 | . | TRBV5-1 | TRBD2 | CASSLQAGESTDTQYF | TGCGCCAGCAGCTTACAAGCGGGAGAAAGCACAGATACGCAGTATTTT
TRBJ2-3 | . | TRBV5-1 | . | CASSWNTDTQYF | TGCGCCAGCAGTTGGAACACAGATACGCAGTATTTT
TRBJ2-7 | . | TRBV29-1 | . | CSADTGATQSSYEQYF | TGCAGCGCCGACACCGGGGCCACACAATCCTCCTACGAGCAGTACTTC
TRBJ2-7 | . | TRBV11-2 | . | CASSLRRWDF | TGTGCCAGCAGCCTAAGACGCTGGGACTTC
TRBJ2-1 | . | TRBV10-3 | . | CAISESQGGEGLYNEQFF | TGTGCCATCAGTGAGTCTCAGGGGGGTGAGGGATTATACAATGAGCAGTTCTTC
TRBJ2-7 | . | TRBV7-9 | TRBD2 | CASSTKLAGDYEQYF | TGTGCCAGCAGCACCAAACTAGCGGGGGACTACGAGCAGTACTTC
TRBJ1-6 | few | TRBV9 | . | CASSVVGGKGPLHF | TGTGCCAGCAGCGTAGTGGGGGGGAAGGGACCCCTCCACTTT
TRBJ2-3 | once | TRBV30 | . | CAWSVNPGPEFTDTQYF | TGTGCCTGGAGTGTAAACCCCGGCCCAGAGTTTACAGATACGCAGTATTTT
TRBJ1-4 | . | TRBV21-1 | . | CASSPTRRVLAGEKLFF | TGTGCCAGCAGCCCAACCCGTCGGGTCCTGGCGGGTGAAAAACTGTTTTTT
TRBJ1-2 | . | TRBV25-1 | . | CASSEAGARGYGYTF | TGTGCCAGCAGTGAAGCAGGGGCGCGGGGGTATGGCTACACCTTC
TRBJ1-6 | . | TRBV9 | TRBD1 | CASSVGQGSWSLHF | TGTGCCAGCAGCGTCGGACAGGGAAGTTGGTCCCTCCACTTT
TRBJ1-1 | . | TRBV5-1 | . | CASSFRGGGTEAFF | TGCGCCAGCAGCTTCAGGGGCGGGGGCACTGAAGCTTTCTTT
TRBJ2-5 | few | TRBV19 | TRBD1 | CASSIDPRRGQETQYF | TGTGCCAGTAGTATTGACCCGCGCAGGGGGCAAGAGACCCAGTACTTC
TRBJ2-4 | . | TRBV4-3 | . | CASSQEPRTPIQYF | TGCGCCAGCAGCCAAGAACCTAGGACCCCTATTCAGTACTTC
TRBJ2-2 | . | TRBV27 | . | CASSANRNTGELFF | TGTGCCAGCAGTGCGAACAGGAACACCGGGGAGCTGTTTTTT
TRBJ1-6 | . | TRBV27 | . | CASSPAITSPLHF | TGTGCCAGCAGTCCCGCTATCACTTCACCCCTCCACTTT
TRBJ1-4 | . | TRBV6-5 | . | CASSYSRGLGEKLFF | TGTGCCAGCAGTTACTCGAGGGGCCTGGGTGAAAAACTGTTTTTT
TRBJ1-6 | . | TRBV2 | . | CASSENGQPNSPLHF | TGTGCCAGCAGTGAAAATGGACAGCCAAATTCACCCCTCCACTTT
TRBJ2-5 | . | TRBV7-2 | TRBD2 | CASSEGLAGGSETQYF | TGTGCCAGCAGCGAGGGACTAGCGGGGGGCAGCGAGACCCAGTACTTC
TRBJ1-2 | . | TRBV6-1 | . | CASSEGQGVDGYTF | TGTGCCAGCAGTGAAGGGCAAGGGGTGGATGGCTACACCTTC
TRBJ2-7 | once | TRBV28 | . | CASSSSGPYEQYF | .
TRBJ1-2 | . | TRBV5-4 | . | CASSREIGPRGYTF | TGTGCCAGCAGCCGGGAGATCGGTCCTCGAGGCTACACCTTC
TRBJ2-7 | . | TRBV7-8 | . | CASSSRPGRRNNEQYF | TGTGCCAGCAGCTCCCGTCCGGGGAGGCGGAATAACGAGCAGTACTTC
TRBJ1-3 | . | TRBV6-1 | TRBD1 | CASSVDRGPGNTIYF | TGTGCCAGCAGTGTCGACAGGGGGCCAGGAAACACCATATATTTT
TRBJ1-4 | . | TRBV5-1 | . | CASSLVGRTDEKLFF | TGCGCCAGCAGCTTGGTTGGCCGGACGGATGAAAAACTGTTTTTT
TRBJ2-7 | . | TRBV11-1 | TRBD1 | CASSSFGTGSYEQYF | TGTGCCAGCAGCTCCTTCGGGACAGGGTCCTACGAGCAGTACTTC
TRBJ2-6 | once | TRBV7-2 | TRBD1 | CASSRQGSGANVLTF | TGTGCCAGCAGCCGACAGGGCTCTGGGGCCAACGTCCTGACTTTC
TRBJ1-5 | once | TRBV19 | . | CASSWEGDIHQPQHF | TGTGCCAGTAGTTGGGAGGGGGACATCCATCAGCCCCAGCATTTT
TRBJ2-3 | once | TRBV5-4 | TRBD2 | CASSIAGGGTDTQYF | TGTGCCAGCAGCATAGCGGGAGGCGGCACAGATACGCAGTATTTT
TRBJ2-7 | . | TRBV30 | . | CAWTQSPGLSYEQYF | TGTGCCTGGACTCAAAGCCCGGGACTGTCCTACGAGCAGTACTTC
TRBJ2-1 | . | TRBV5-1 | TRBD2 | CASSREGGNEQFF | TGCGCCAGCAGCCGGGAGGGGGGCAATGAGCAGTTCTTC
TRBJ1-1 | . | TRBV6-1 | . | CASSLQGLNTEAFF | TGTGCCAGCAGTCTCCAGGGGCTGAACACTGAAGCTTTCTTT
TRBJ1-5 | . | TRBV18 | . | CASSPDYSNQPQHF | TGTGCCAGCTCACCTGATTATAGCAATCAGCCCCAGCATTTT
TRBJ2-7 | . | TRBV18 | . | CASSLAAGISYEQYF | TGTGCCAGCTCACTGGCAGCGGGTATCTCCTACGAGCAGTACTTC
TRBJ1-5 | . | TRBV27 | . | CASSVLGALGNQPQHF | TGTGCCAGCAGTGTCTTGGGGGCTTTGGGCAATCAGCCCCAGCATTTT
TRBJ1-2 | . | TRBV19 | . | CASSRAQGTGGYTF | TGTGCCAGTAGTCGAGCCCAGGGGACGGGAGGCTACACCTTC
TRBJ2-7 | . | TRBV11-2 | TRBD1 | CASSPSKTGQFYEQYF | TGTGCCAGCAGCCCCTCAAAAACGGGACAGTTCTACGAGCAGTACTTC
TRBJ1-5 | . | TRBV6-5 | TRBD1 | CASRKDRGLQPQHF | TGTGCCAGCAGGAAGGACAGGGGGCTTCAGCCCCAGCATTTT
TRBJ1-5 | . | TRBV2 | . | CASSEVKVYQPQHF | TGTGCCAGCAGTGAAGTAAAGGTCTACCAGCCCCAGCATTTT
TRBJ1-2 | once | TRBV29-1 | TRBD1 | CSVGGDSHGYTF | TGCAGCGTTGGTGGGGACAGTCATGGCTACACCTTC
TRBJ1-2 | . | TRBV6-5 | . | CASSPSLGENYGYTF | TGTGCCAGCAGTCCCTCCCTGGGCGAGAACTATGGCTACACCTTC
TRBJ2-5 | . | TRBV28 | TRBD1 | CASSTRDRQETQYF | TGTGCCAGCAGTACCCGGGACAGACAAGAGACCCAGTACTTC
TRBJ1-1 | . | TRBV4-1 | TRBD1 | CASSQDPGQRTEAFF | TGCGCCAGCAGCCAAGACCCGGGACAGCGGACTGAAGCTTTCTTT
TRBJ1-4 | . | TRBV28 | TRBD1 | CASYDRGPLNEKLFF | TGTGCCAGCTATGACAGGGGTCCCCTAAATGAAAAACTGTTTTTT
TRBJ2-7 | . | TRBV2 | . | CAGWGPAEQYF | TGCGCAGGGTGGGGACCAGCCGAGCAGTACTTC
TRBJ1-1 | . | TRBV6-6 | TRBD1 | CASKDRVAYMNTEAFF | TGTGCCAGCAAAGACAGGGTGGCCTACATGAACACTGAAGCTTTCTTT
TRBJ2-1 | . | TRBV4-2 | TRBD2 | CASSPSILAGYNEQFF | TGTGCCAGCAGCCCAAGTATACTAGCGGGGTACAATGAGCAGTTCTTC
TRBJ2-1 | . | TRBV19 | . | CASSIITGSMGEQFF | TGTGCCAGTAGTATAATAACAGGGTCGATGGGTGAGCAGTTCTTC
TRBJ1-3 | few | TRBV5-1 | . | CASSPRTLRLGGNTIYF | TGCGCCAGCAGCCCCCGAACCCTGAGGCTGGGTGGAAACACCATATATTTT
TRBJ1-5 | . | TRBV7-9 | . | CASGPGNQPQHF | TGTGCCAGCGGCCCTGGCAATCAGCCCCAGCATTTT
TRBJ2-1 | . | TRBV11-2 | TRBD2 | CASSLGLAGVQEQFF | TGTGCCAGCAGCTTAGGACTAGCGGGAGTTCAGGAGCAGTTCTTC
TRBJ2-3 | . | TRBV19 | . | CASSMGGSSTDTQYF | TGTGCCAGTAGTATGGGAGGCAGTAGCACAGATACGCAGTATTTT
TRBJ2-1 | . | TRBV10-3 | TRBD2 | CAISERGGIHEQFF | TGTGCCATCAGTGAGCGGGGGGGCATCCATGAGCAGTTCTTC
TRBJ2-5 | . | TRBV6-6 | TRBD2 | CASSYSGGAVETQYF | TGTGCCAGCAGTTACAGCGGGGGGGCAGTTGAGACCCAGTACTTC
TRBJ1-1 | . | TRBV19 | TRBD1 | CASSIVRGLTTEAFF | TGTGCCAGTAGTATAGTCAGGGGGCTTACCACTGAAGCTTTCTTT